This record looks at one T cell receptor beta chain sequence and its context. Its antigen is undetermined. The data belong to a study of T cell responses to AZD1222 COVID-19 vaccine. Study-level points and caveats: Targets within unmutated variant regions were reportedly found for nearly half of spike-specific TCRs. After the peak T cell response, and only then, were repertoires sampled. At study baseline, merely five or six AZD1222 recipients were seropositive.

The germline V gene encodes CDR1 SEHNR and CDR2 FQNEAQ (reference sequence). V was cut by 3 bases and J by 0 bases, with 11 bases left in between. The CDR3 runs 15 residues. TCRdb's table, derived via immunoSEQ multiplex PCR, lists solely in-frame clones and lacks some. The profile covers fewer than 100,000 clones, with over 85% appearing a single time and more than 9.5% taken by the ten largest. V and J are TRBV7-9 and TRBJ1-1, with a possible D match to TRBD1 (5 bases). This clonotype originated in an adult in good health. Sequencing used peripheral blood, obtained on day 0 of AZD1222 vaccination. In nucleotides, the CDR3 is TGTGCCAGCAGCTTCGGGGCCAAATTGAACACTGAAGCTTTCTTT. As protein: CASSFGAKLNTEAFF. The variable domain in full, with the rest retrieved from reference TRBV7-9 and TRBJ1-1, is DTGVSQNPRHKITKRGQNVTFRCDPISEHNRLYWYRQTLGQGPEFLTYFQNEAQLEKSRLLSDRFSAERPKGSFSTLEIQRTEQGDSAMYLCASSFGAKLNTEAFFGQGTRLTVV.